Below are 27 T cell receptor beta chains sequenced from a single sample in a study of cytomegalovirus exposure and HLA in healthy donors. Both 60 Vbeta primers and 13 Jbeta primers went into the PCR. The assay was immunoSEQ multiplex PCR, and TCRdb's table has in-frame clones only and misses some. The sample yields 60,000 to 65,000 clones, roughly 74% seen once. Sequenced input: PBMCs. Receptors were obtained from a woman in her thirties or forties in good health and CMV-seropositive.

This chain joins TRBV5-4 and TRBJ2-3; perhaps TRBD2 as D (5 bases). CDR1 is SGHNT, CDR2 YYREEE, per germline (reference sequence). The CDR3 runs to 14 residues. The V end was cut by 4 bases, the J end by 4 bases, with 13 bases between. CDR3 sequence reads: CASSGRDMADTQYF. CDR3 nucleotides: TGTGCCAGCAGCGGCCGGGATATGGCAGATACGCAGTATTTT.

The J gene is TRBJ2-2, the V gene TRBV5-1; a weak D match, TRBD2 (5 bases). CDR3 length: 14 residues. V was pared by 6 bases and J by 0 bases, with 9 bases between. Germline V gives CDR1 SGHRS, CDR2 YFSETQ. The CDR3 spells CASNPGSNTGELFF. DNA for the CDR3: TGCGCCAGCAACCCGGGGTCGAACACCGGGGAGCTGTTTTTT. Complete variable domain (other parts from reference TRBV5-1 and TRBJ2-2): KAGVTQTPRYLIKTRGQQVTLSCSPISGHRSVSWYQQTPGQGLQFLFEYFSETQRNKGNFPGRFSGRQFSNSRSEMNVSTLELGDSALYLCASNPGSNTGELFFGEGSRLTVL.

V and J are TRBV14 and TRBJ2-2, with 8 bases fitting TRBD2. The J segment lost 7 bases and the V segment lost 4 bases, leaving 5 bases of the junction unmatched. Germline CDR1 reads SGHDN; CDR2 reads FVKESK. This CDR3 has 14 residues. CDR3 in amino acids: CASSPRGAVGELFF. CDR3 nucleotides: TGTGCCAGCAGCCCGCGGGGGGCCGTCGGGGAGCTGTTTTTT. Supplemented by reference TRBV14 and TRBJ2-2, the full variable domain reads EAGVTQFPSHSVIEKGQTVTLRCDPISGHDNLYWYRRVMGKEIKFLLHFVKESKQDESGMPNNRFLAERTGGTYSTLKVQPAELEDSGVYFCASSPRGAVGELFFGEGSRLTVL.

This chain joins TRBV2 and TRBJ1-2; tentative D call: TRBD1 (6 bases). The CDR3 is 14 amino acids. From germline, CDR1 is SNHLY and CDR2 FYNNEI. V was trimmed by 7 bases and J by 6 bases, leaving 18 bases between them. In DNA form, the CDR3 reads TGTGCCAGCACCCCCGGAAGGACAGTGAATGGCTACACCTTC. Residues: CASTPGRTVNGYTF.

CDR3 loop: CASSVEGTGVHEQYF. Written as DNA, the CDR3 is TGTGCCAGCAGCGTAGAGGGGACAGGGGTACACGAGCAGTACTTC. V usage is TRBV9 and J usage is TRBJ2-7; 10 bases are a match to TRBD1. The ends lost 0 bases at V and 5 bases at J; junction bases unmatched: 5. The CDR3 spans 15 residues. The germline V gene has CDR1 SGDLS and CDR2 YYNGEE.

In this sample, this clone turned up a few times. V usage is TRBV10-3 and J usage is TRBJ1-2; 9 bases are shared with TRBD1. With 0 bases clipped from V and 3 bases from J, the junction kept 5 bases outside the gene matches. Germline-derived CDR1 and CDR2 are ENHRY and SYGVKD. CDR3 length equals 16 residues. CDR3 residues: CAISESRTGVDYGYTF. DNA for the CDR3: TGTGCCATCAGTGAGTCTAGGACAGGGGTAGACTATGGCTACACCTTC.

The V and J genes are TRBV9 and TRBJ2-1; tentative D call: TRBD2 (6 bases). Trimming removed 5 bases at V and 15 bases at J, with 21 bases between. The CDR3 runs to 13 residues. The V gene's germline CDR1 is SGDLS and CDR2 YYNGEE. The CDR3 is CASSHPDGGRPFF. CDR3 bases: TGTGCCAGCAGTCATCCGGACGGAGGGAGGCCGTTCTTC.

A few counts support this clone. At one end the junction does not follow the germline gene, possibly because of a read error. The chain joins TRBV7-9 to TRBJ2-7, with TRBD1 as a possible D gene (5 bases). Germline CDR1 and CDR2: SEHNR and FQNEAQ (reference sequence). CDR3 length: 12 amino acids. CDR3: CSSSWTTYEQYF. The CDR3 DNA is TGTTCCAGCAGCTGGACAACCTACGAGCAGTACTTC.

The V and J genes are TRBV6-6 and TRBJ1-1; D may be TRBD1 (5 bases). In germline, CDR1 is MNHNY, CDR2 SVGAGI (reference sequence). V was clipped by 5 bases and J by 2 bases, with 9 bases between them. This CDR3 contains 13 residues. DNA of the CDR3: TGTGCCAGCAGTCCCCAGGGTAACACTGAAGCTTTCTTT. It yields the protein CASSPQGNTEAFF.

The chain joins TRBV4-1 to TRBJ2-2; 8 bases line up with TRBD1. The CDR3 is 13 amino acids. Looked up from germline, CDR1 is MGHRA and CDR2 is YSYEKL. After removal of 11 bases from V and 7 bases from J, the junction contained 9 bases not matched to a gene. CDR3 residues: CASRRTGSGELFF. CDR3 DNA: TGCGCCTCCAGGCGGACAGGGAGCGGGGAGCTGTTTTTT.

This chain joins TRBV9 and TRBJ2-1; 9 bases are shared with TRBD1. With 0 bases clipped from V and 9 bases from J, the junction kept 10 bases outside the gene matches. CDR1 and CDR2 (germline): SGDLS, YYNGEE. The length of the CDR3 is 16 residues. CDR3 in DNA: TGTGCCAGCAGCGTAGTGGGTGGGGACAGGGTTGGTGAGCAGTTCTTC. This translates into CASSVVGGDRVGEQFF.

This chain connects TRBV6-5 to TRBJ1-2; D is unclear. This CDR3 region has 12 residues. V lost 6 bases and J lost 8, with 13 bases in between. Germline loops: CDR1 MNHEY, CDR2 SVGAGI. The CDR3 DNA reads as TGTGCCAGCAGGACTCTCCCTGGGGGCTACACCTTC. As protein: CASRTLPGGYTF.

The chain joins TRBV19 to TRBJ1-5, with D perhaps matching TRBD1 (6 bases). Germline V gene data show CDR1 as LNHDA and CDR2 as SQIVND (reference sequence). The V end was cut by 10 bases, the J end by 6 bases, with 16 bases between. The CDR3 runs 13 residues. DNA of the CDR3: TGTGCCACCATGGTGGGGGCGGGTCAGCCCCAGCATTTT. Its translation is CATMVGAGQPQHF.

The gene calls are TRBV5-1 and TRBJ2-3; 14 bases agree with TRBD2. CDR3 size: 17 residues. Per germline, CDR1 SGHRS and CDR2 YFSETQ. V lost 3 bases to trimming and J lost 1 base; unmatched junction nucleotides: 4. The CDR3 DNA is TGCGCCAGCAGCTCCGGGACTAGCGGGGGCGGCACAGATACGCAGTATTTT. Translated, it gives CASSSGTSGGGTDTQYF.

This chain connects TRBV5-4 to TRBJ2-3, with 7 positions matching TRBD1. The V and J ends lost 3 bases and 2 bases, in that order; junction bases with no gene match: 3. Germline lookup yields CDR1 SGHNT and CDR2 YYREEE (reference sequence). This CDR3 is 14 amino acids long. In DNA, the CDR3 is TGTGCCAGCAGCTCGGGACAGCTCACAGATACGCAGTATTTT. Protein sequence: CASSSGQLTDTQYF. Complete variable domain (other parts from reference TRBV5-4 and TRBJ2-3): ETGVTQSPTHLIKTRGQQVTLRCSSQSGHNTVSWYQQALGQGPQFIFQYYREEENGRGNFPPRFSGLQFPNYSSELNVNALELDDSALYLCASSSGQLTDTQYFGPGTRLTVL.

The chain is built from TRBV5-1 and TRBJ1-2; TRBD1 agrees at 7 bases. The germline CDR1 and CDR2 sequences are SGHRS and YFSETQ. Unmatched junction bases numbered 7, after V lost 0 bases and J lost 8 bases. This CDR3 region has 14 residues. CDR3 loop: CASSLGEGARGYTF. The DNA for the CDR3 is TGCGCCAGCAGCTTGGGAGAGGGGGCGCGGGGCTACACCTTC.

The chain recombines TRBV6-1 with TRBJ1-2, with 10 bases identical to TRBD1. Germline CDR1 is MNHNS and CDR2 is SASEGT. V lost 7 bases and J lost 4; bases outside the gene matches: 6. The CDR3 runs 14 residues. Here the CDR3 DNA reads TGTGCCAGCACCCGACAGGGGGCTACCTATGGCTACACCTTC. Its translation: CASTRQGATYGYTF.

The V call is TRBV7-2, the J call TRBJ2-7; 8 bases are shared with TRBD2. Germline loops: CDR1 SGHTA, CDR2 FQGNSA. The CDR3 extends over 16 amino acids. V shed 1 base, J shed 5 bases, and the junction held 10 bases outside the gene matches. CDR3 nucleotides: TGTGCCAGCAGCTTAGGGTCCGGAGCCGGGGGGGACGAGCAGTACTTC. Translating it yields CASSLGSGAGGDEQYF.

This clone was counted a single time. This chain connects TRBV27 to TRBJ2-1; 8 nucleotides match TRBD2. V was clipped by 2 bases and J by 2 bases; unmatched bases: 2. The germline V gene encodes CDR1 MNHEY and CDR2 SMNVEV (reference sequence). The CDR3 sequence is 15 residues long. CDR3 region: CASSLGAGAYNEQFF. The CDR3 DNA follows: TGTGCCAGCAGTTTAGGAGCGGGGGCCTACAATGAGCAGTTCTTC.

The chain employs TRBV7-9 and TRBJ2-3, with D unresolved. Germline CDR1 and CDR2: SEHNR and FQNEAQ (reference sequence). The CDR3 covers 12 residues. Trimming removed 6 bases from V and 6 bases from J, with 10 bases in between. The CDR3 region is CASRTEQDTQYF. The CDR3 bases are TGTGCCAGCAGGACGGAACAGGATACGCAGTATTTT. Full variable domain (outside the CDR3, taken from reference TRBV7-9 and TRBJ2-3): DTGVSQNPRHKITKRGQNVTFRCDPISEHNRLYWYRQTLGQGPEFLTYFQNEAQLEKSRLLSDRFSAERPKGSFSTLEIQRTEQGDSAMYLCASRTEQDTQYFGPGTRLTVL.

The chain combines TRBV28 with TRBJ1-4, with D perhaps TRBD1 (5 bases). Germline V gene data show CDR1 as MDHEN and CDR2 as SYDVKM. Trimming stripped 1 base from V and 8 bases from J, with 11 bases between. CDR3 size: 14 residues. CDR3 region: CASSLSGNGEKLFF. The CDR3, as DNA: TGTGCCAGCAGTTTATCAGGGAATGGAGAAAAACTGTTTTTT.

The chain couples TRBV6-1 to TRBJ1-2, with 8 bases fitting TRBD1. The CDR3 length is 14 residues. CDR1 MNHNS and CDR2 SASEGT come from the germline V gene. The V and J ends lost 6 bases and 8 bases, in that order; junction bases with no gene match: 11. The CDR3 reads CASRQGQGAGGYTF. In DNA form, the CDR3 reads TGTGCCAGCAGACAGGGGCAGGGGGCGGGAGGCTACACCTTC.

Here the CDR3 reads CASGTGQGILSTEAFF. The DNA of the CDR3 is TGTGCTAGTGGTACGGGACAGGGGATCCTGAGCACTGAAGCTTTCTTT. The chain has TRBV12-5 and TRBJ1-1; 10 bases line up with TRBD1. Germline assignment: CDR1 LGHNT and CDR2 FRNRAP. V trimming: 5 bases; J trimming: 4 bases; junction bases outside the gene matches: 10. The CDR3 loop spans 16 amino acids.

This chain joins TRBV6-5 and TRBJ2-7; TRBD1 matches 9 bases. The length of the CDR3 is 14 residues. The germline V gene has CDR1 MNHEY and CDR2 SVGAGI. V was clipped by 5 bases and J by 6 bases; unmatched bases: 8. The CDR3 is CASSPRDRDPEQYF. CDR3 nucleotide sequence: TGTGCCAGCAGTCCCCGGGACAGGGACCCCGAGCAGTACTTC.

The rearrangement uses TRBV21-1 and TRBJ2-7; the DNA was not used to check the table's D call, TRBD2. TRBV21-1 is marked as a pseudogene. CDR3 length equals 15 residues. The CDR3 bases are TGTGCCAGCAGCCCCGGGTGGAGAAGTATCTACGAGCAGTACTTC. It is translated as CASSPGWRSIYEQYF.

This CDR3 is CASSSTGGNTEAFF. CDR3 coding DNA: TGTGCCAGTAGTAGCACAGGGGGAAACACTGAAGCTTTCTTT. The chain has TRBV19 and TRBJ1-1; 8 bases fit TRBD1. Germline V CDR1 and CDR2: LNHDA, SQIVND (reference sequence). There are 14 residues in the CDR3. Germline trimming cut 4 bases from V and 2 bases from J; bases unmatched to any gene: 3. Together with reference TRBV19 and TRBJ1-1, the CDR3 gives the full variable domain: DGGITQSPKYLFRKEGQNVTLSCEQNLNHDAMYWYRQDPGQGLRLIYYSQIVNDFQKGDIAEGYSVSREKKESFPLTVTSAQKNPTAFYLCASSSTGGNTEAFFGQGTRLTVV.

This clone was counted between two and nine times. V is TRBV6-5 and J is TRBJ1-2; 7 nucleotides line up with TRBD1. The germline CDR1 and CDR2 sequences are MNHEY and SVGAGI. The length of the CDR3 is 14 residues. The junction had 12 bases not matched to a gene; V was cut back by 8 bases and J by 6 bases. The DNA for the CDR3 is TGTGCCAGCGGACGTACTACTGACAGGGATGGCTACACCTTC. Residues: CASGRTTDRDGYTF.